These 30 T cell receptor beta chains came from one sample sequenced in a study of blood T cell repertoires in COVID-19. This table comes from immunoSEQ multiplex PCR, and its TCRdb copy is limited to in-frame clones, with some not included. The top ten hold 2.3% of the sample, which has around 400,000 clones, 70% to 90% seen once. Sequencing was performed on peripheral blood. These receptor sequences come from a woman aged 55-69 years with COVID-19, enrolled during active disease.

There are a few counts of this clone. This rearrangement joins TRBV18 to TRBJ2-3, with D tentatively TRBD1 (6 bases). V lost 3 bases to trimming and J lost 0 bases, with 10 bases between them. Germline lookup yields CDR1 KGHSH and CDR2 LQKENI. The CDR3 is 15 residues long. CDR3 residues: CASSPGAGSTDTQYF. CDR3 nucleotides: TGTGCCAGCTCACCGGGGGCAGGAAGCACAGATACGCAGTATTTT. Full variable domain (remainder filled in from reference TRBV18 and TRBJ2-3): NAGVMQNPRHLVRRRGQEARLRCSPMKGHSHVYWYRQLPEEGLKFMVYLQKENIIDESGMPKERFSAEFPKEGPSILRIQQVVRGDSAAYFCASSPGAGSTDTQYFGPGTRLTVL.

The rearrangement uses TRBV7-2 and TRBJ2-7; 7 bases map to TRBD2. Germline V gene lookup returns CDR1 SGHTA and CDR2 FQGNSA. The V and J ends lost 9 bases and 4 bases, in that order; junction bases with no gene match: 15. The CDR3 covers 15 residues. CDR3 nucleotides: TGTGCCAGTAAATTTGGGGGGGGACGGGGATACGAGCAGTACTTC. It specifies CASKFGGGRGYEQYF.

This clone has a single count. The rearrangement uses TRBV19 and TRBJ2-7; tentatively, D is TRBD1 (6 bases). The ends were cut back, 5 bases at V and 2 bases at J, with 16 bases in the middle. The CDR3 loop spans 15 amino acids. The germline CDR1 and CDR2 sequences are LNHDA and SQIVND (reference sequence). CDR3 DNA: TGTGCCAGTAGTGACCTGGGACAACCTACCTACGAGCAGTACTTC. It encodes CASSDLGQPTYEQYF.

This clone was counted a single time. This chain connects TRBV19 to TRBJ1-2; the D gene is possibly TRBD1 (5 bases). The CDR3 is 15 amino acids. V was clipped by 6 bases and J by 3 bases, with 17 bases between them. Germline V CDR1 and CDR2: LNHDA, SQIVND (reference sequence). The CDR3 spells CASRRPDSSYYGYTF. The CDR3 nucleotides read TGTGCCAGTAGGCGTCCCGACAGCAGCTACTATGGCTACACCTTC.

This rearrangement joins TRBV15 to TRBJ2-5, with 8 bases matching TRBD1. In germline, CDR1 is LNHNV, CDR2 YYDKDF (reference sequence). V lost 1 base to trimming and J lost 5 bases; unmatched junction nucleotides: 9. The length of the CDR3 is 16 residues. CDR3 sequence reads: CATSRGPDRVSETQYF. In DNA form, the CDR3 reads TGTGCCACCAGCAGAGGGCCGGACAGGGTCTCGGAGACCCAGTACTTC.

The chain links TRBV5-1 to TRBJ1-1, with no clear D. Germline CDR1 and CDR2: SGHRS and YFSETQ. This CDR3 is built from 13 residues. V lost 0 bases to trimming and J lost 11 bases, with 14 bases between them. CDR3 in DNA: TGCGCCAGCAGCTTGGACGACGTCTCGAGGGCTTTCTTT. Residues: CASSLDDVSRAFF.

The chain has TRBV2 and TRBJ1-2; TRBD1 matches 12 bases. CDR3 length: 14 amino acids. The germline V gene encodes CDR1 SNHLY and CDR2 FYNNEI. V lost 8 bases, J lost 7 bases, and 8 bases stayed unmatched. The CDR3 DNA follows: TGTGCCAGCGTACGGGACAGGGGGCAAGGTGGCTACACCTTC. Its protein product is CASVRDRGQGGYTF.

This chain uses TRBV11-2 with TRBJ1-5; 9 nucleotides match TRBD1. Germline V gene sequence: CDR1 SGHAT, CDR2 FQNNGV. The trim removed 5 bases at V and 5 bases at J, leaving 4 bases unmatched. The CDR3 has 14 residues. The CDR3 region has the DNA TGTGCCAGCAGCCTAGGGACAGGGTATCAGCCCCAGCATTTT. Residues: CASSLGTGYQPQHF. Drawing the rest from reference TRBV11-2 and TRBJ1-5, the complete variable domain is EAGVAQSPRYKIIEKRQSVAFWCNPISGHATLYWYQQILGQGPKLLIQFQNNGVVDDSQLPKDRFSAERLKGVDSTLKIQPAKLEDSAVYLCASSLGTGYQPQHFGDGTRLSIL.

This sequence joins TRBV19 and TRBJ2-6, with TRBD1 matching over 7 bases. Germline loops: CDR1 LNHDA, CDR2 SQIVND (reference sequence). V trimming: 6 bases; J trimming: 1 base; junction bases outside the gene matches: 0. The CDR3 sequence is 14 residues long. CDR3 bases: TGTGCCAGTAGACAGGGGTCTGGGGCCAACGTCCTGACTTTC. Translated: CASRQGSGANVLTF.

The V call is TRBV24-1, the J call TRBJ1-2; 10 bases line up with TRBD1. With 8 bases clipped from V and 8 bases from J, the junction kept 10 bases outside the gene matches. Germline CDR1 KGHDR, CDR2 SFDVKD. The CDR3 totals 14 residues. CDR3 residues: CATTDKTGGYGYTF. The CDR3 coding sequence is TGTGCCACCACCGATAAGACAGGGGGCTACGGCTACACCTTC.

Of note for this clone: The junction departs from the called germline gene at one end, perhaps through a read error. This chain's CDR3 is CASRLDGERHNEQFF. CDR3 in DNA: TGCGCCAGCAGGTTGGATGGGGAGCGGCACAATGAGCAGTTCTTC. The chain recombines TRBV5-1 with TRBJ2-1, with D possibly being TRBD2 (5 bases). The CDR3 is made up of 15 amino acids. Germline V gives CDR1 SGHRS, CDR2 YFSETQ.

The J gene is TRBJ1-5, the V gene TRBV18; D not resolved. The CDR3 sequence is 14 residues long. With 2 bases removed from V and 4 bases from J, the gap between germline ends came to 9 bases. Germline V gene sequence: CDR1 KGHSH, CDR2 LQKENI. DNA of the CDR3: TGTGCCAGCTCACCAGGGAGTACTAATCAGCCCCAGCATTTT. It codes for CASSPGSTNQPQHF.

The CDR3 region has the DNA TGTGCCAGTAGGGAACAGGACAGGGACACCGGGGAGCTGTTTTTT. Amino acid sequence: CASREQDRDTGELFF. The chain carries TRBV19 and TRBJ2-2; 8 bases align to TRBD1. V was clipped by 6 bases and J by 3 bases; unmatched bases: 6. Germline V CDR1 and CDR2: LNHDA, SQIVND (reference sequence). This CDR3 has 15 amino acids.

This clone was seen once. The chain joins TRBV2 to TRBJ1-4; D call uncertain. In germline, CDR1 is SNHLY, CDR2 FYNNEI. There are 15 residues in the CDR3. V lost 8 bases and J lost 0, with 13 bases in between. CDR3 residues: CASRSGGATNEKLFF. The CDR3 nucleotides are TGTGCCAGCCGATCTGGAGGTGCAACTAATGAAAAACTGTTTTTT.

The chain joins TRBV7-3 to TRBJ2-7, with TRBD1 matching over 8 bases. The CDR3 is 15 amino acids. Germline trimming cut 5 bases from V and 6 bases from J; bases unmatched to any gene: 12. Germline loops: CDR1 SGHTA, CDR2 FQGTGA. CDR3 region: CASSPGLTGVGEQYF. The CDR3 nucleotides read TGTGCCAGCAGCCCCGGTCTGACAGGGGTTGGCGAGCAGTACTTC.

The V gene is TRBV7-3, the J gene TRBJ2-1; D unresolved. CDR1 and CDR2 from the germline V gene are SGHTA and FQGTGA. There are 14 residues in the CDR3. Trimming pared 5 bases from V and 5 bases from J, leaving 13 bases between. The CDR3 sequence is CASSLGNYNNEQFF. CDR3 coding DNA: TGTGCCAGCAGCCTCGGCAACTATAACAATGAGCAGTTCTTC.

The chain recombines TRBV3-1 (or the pseudogene TRBV3-2) with TRBJ1-2; 9 nucleotides line up with TRBD1. The CDR3 has 15 residues. Losses at the gene ends were 3 bases for V and 6 bases for J; bases not matched to a gene: 8. CDR1 and CDR2 (germline): LGHDT, YNNKEL (reference sequence). The CDR3 loop is CASSQHGTGSDGYTF. The CDR3 DNA sequence: TGTGCCAGCAGCCAGCACGGGACAGGGTCCGATGGCTACACCTTC.

J is TRBJ2-3 and V is TRBV7-2; 8 positions match TRBD2. The V and J ends lost 6 bases and 3 bases, in that order; junction bases with no gene match: 8. CDR1 and CDR2 from the germline V gene are SGHTA and FQGNSA. This CDR3 is built from 15 residues. The CDR3, as DNA: TGTGCCAGCAGGTTACTCGGGGGGGGGACAGATACGCAGTATTTT. This codes for CASRLLGGGTDTQYF. Together with reference TRBV7-2 and TRBJ2-3, the CDR3 gives the full variable domain: GAGVSQSPSNKVTEKGKDVELRCDPISGHTALYWYRQSLGQGLEFLIYFQGNSAPDKSGLPSDRFSAERTGGSVSTLTIQRTQQEDSAVYLCASRLLGGGTDTQYFGPGTRLTVL.

In the case of this clone: One junction end disagrees with the germline gene, perhaps due to a read error. The chain uses TRBV7-7 and TRBJ2-2; a weak D match, TRBD2 (5 bases). Germline-derived CDR1 and CDR2 are SSHAT and FNYEAQ (reference sequence). The CDR3 totals 17 residues. DNA for the CDR3: TGTGCTAGCAGCTTAAGCGGCTTACCTTCGAACACCGGGGAGCTGTTTTTT. Translation gives CASSLSGLPSNTGELFF.

The chain is built from TRBV12-3 or TRBV12-4 and TRBJ2-7, with D perhaps TRBD2 (6 bases). The CDR3 runs to 12 residues. V was pared by 5 bases and J by 9 bases, with 14 bases between. The CDR3 sequence is CASSPRWGGQYF. CDR3 DNA sequence: TGTGCCAGCAGTCCCAGGTGGGGAGGGCAGTACTTC.

The chain has TRBV4-1 and TRBJ1-5; TRBD1 might be the D (6 bases). Trimming pared 1 base from V and 8 bases from J, leaving 15 bases between. The CDR3 is made up of 15 amino acids. The V gene's germline CDR1 is MGHRA and CDR2 YSYEKL. In DNA form, the CDR3 reads TGCGCCAGCAGCCAAGTCGACAGGTCGAGGGAGCCCCAGCATTTT. The encoded protein is CASSQVDRSREPQHF.

V is TRBV28 and J is TRBJ1-1; D is unresolved. Germline V gives CDR1 MDHEN, CDR2 SYDVKM. With 2 bases removed from V and 3 bases from J, the gap between germline ends came to 7 bases. CDR3 length equals 13 residues. CDR3 DNA: TGTGCCAGCAGTTTAATGGCAGACACTGAAGCTTTCTTT. It is translated as CASSLMADTEAFF.

J is TRBJ2-7 and V is TRBV3-1 (or the pseudogene TRBV3-2), with 10 bases fitting TRBD1. In germline, CDR1 is LGHDT, CDR2 YNNKEL (reference sequence). V was clipped by 4 bases and J by 5 bases; unmatched bases: 5. The CDR3 has 14 amino acids. The CDR3 bases are TGTGCCAGCAGCCGGGGGGACAGGGGAGACGAGCAGTACTTC. Translated: CASSRGDRGDEQYF.

This chain uses TRBV5-1 with TRBJ2-3, with a weak D call TRBD2 (5 bases). The V gene's germline CDR1 is SGHRS and CDR2 YFSETQ. V shed 1 base and J shed 0 bases, with 15 bases lying between them. This CDR3 region has 17 residues. CDR3 in DNA: TGCGCCAGCAGCTTGTCGGGGTGGGTAGCTAGCACAGATACGCAGTATTTT. Amino acids: CASSLSGWVASTDTQYF.

The chain carries TRBV15 and TRBJ1-5; unclear D gene. Germline CDR1 and CDR2: LNHNV and YYDKDF (reference sequence). V gave up 2 bases and J gave up 0 bases, with 8 bases separating them. The CDR3 loop spans 15 amino acids. For the CDR3, the DNA is TGTGCCACCAGCAGAAAACTAGATAGCAATCAGCCCCAGCATTTT. Translated, it gives CATSRKLDSNQPQHF.

This clone has just one count. This chain links TRBV5-1 with TRBJ2-3; 11 bases map to TRBD2. V was pared by 4 bases and J by 11 bases, with 15 bases of the junction left unmatched. CDR1 SGHRS and CDR2 YFSETQ come from the germline V gene. The CDR3 length is 16 residues. CDR3 amino acids: CASSLNRDLAGGGQYF. In nucleotides, the CDR3 is TGCGCCAGCAGCCTAAACCGGGATCTAGCGGGGGGAGGGCAGTATTTT.

The V call is TRBV3-1 (or the pseudogene TRBV3-2), the J call TRBJ1-2; 8 nucleotides line up with TRBD1. Germline CDR1 is LGHDT and CDR2 is YNNKEL (reference sequence). The CDR3 sequence is 14 residues long. V dropped 8 bases and J dropped 4; count of bases not matched to a gene: 9. The CDR3 sequence: CASSVGTGLYGYTF. CDR3 coding DNA: TGTGCCAGCTCGGTCGGGACAGGTCTCTATGGCTACACCTTC.

The chain combines TRBV28 with TRBJ2-7, with D maybe TRBD1 (6 bases). Germline CDR1 and CDR2: MDHEN and SYDVKM. Trimming stripped 5 bases from V and 6 bases from J, with 11 bases between. This CDR3 contains 12 residues. In DNA, the CDR3 is TGTGCCAGCAGTCTCCAGGGGCTCGAGCAGTACTTC. It encodes CASSLQGLEQYF.

The chain employs TRBV5-4 and TRBJ1-2, with 7 nucleotides matching TRBD1. This CDR3 region has 13 residues. CDR1 SGHNT and CDR2 YYREEE come from the germline V gene (reference sequence). Germline trimming cut 5 bases from V and 2 bases from J; bases unmatched to any gene: 3. This chain's CDR3 is CASRRGQNYGYTF. In DNA form, the CDR3 reads TGTGCCAGCAGGCGGGGACAGAACTATGGCTACACCTTC.

The chain carries TRBV5-1 and TRBJ1-1, with 8 nucleotides matching TRBD1. The CDR3 spans 13 residues. The germline CDR1 and CDR2 sequences are SGHRS and YFSETQ. V lost 0 bases and J lost 7; bases outside the gene matches: 2. The CDR3 protein is CASSLEGQVEAFF. In DNA form, the CDR3 reads TGCGCCAGCAGCTTGGAGGGACAGGTTGAAGCTTTCTTT.